The present T cell receptor (beta chain) was sequenced within a study of immune evolution from preneoplasia to lung adenocarcinoma. Study observations and caveats: Top clone share appeared to fall from AAH through AIS, MIA, adenocarcinoma. Later-stage lesions appeared to have more T cells, more diversity, less clonality.

This clone came up a few times. The antigen remains undetermined. The data were produced by immunoSEQ multiplex PCR, yet TCRdb's version contains in-frame clones alone and is incomplete. This sample has 5,500 to 7,000 clones, with roughly 77% found just once. Deletions cut 1 base from V and 7 bases from J, with 10 bases between. The length of the CDR3 is 13 residues. Germline-derived CDR1 and CDR2 are SGHNT and YENEEA. Patient tissue came from resections in Japan or China, 2014–2017. The TCR originated in a person between 55 and 80 years old with lung adenocarcinoma. V usage is TRBV11-3 and J usage is TRBJ1-1, with D perhaps matching TRBD1 (5 bases). The sample consisted of FFPE adjacent normal lung tissue. CDR3 DNA sequence: TGTGCCAGCAGCTTAGTGGGGGGGAGTGAAGCTTTCTTT. Translating it yields CASSLVGGSEAFF.